This T cell receptor (beta chain) was found in a study of blood T cell repertoires in COVID-19. Overall study context: Specimens from acute and convalescent COVID-19 originated in the United States, Italy and Spain.

Method: immunoSEQ multiplex PCR; TCRdb's copy keeps in-frame clones and lacks some. Among 130,000 to 150,000 clones listed, roughly 80% were seen once. Input material: peripheral blood. The origin of this receptor is a human donor in a cohort sampled during active COVID-19.

The CDR3 sequence is CASSRGTSGGAAQYF. Here the CDR3 DNA reads TGTGCCAGCAGCCGCGGGACTAGCGGGGGGGCCGCCCAGTACTTC. The chain joins TRBV14 to TRBJ2-5; the match to TRBD2 covers 16 bases. This CDR3 comprises 15 residues. V gave up 4 bases and J gave up 9 bases; unmatched junction bases: 5. Germline CDR1 is SGHDN and CDR2 is FVKESK.